These T cell receptor beta chains were read from a single sample in a study of siplizumab effects on memory and regulatory T cells. Measured with immunoSEQ multiplex PCR; TCRdb has only the in-frame clones, and not every one. The sample lists some 100,000 clones, roughly 96% occurring once. The sample taken for sequencing was naive CD4+ T cells sorted from blood. The source of these receptors is a human donor in good health. CDR3s include the opening cysteine and the closing phenylalanine or tryptophan. A D gene is named only where the DNA matches it firmly. The size of a clone is reported for some rows only, either as once, few or many, or as a class for expanded clones.

abundance: NA
v_gene: TRBV19
j_gene: TRBJ2-7
d_gene: NA
CDR3aa: CASSPQMAGFEQYF
CDR3nt: TGTGCCAGTAGTCCCCAGATGGCGGGATTCGAGCAGTACTTC

abundance: NA
v_gene: TRBV5-8
j_gene: TRBJ2-1
d_gene: TRBD1
CDR3aa: CASSGQGGFNEQFF
CDR3nt: TGTGCCAGCAGCGGACAGGGCGGCTTCAATGAGCAGTTCTTC

abundance: NA
v_gene: TRBV19
j_gene: TRBJ1-6
d_gene: TRBD1
CDR3aa: CASRRTGGSSYNSPLHF
CDR3nt: TGTGCCAGTAGGCGGACAGGGGGCAGCTCCTATAATTCACCCCTCCACTTT

abundance: NA
v_gene: TRBV5-1
j_gene: TRBJ2-3
d_gene: TRBD2
CDR3aa: CASKAGAVTDTQYF
CDR3nt: TGCGCCAGTAAAGCGGGGGCAGTCACAGATACGCAGTATTTT

abundance: NA
v_gene: TRBV6-5
j_gene: TRBJ1-2
d_gene: TRBD1
CDR3aa: CASSYVTGGGYGYTF
CDR3nt: TGTGCCAGCAGTTACGTGACAGGGGGCGGCTATGGCTACACCTTC

abundance: NA
v_gene: TRBV5-1
j_gene: TRBJ2-1
d_gene: NA
CDR3aa: CASSLETSFDEQFF
CDR3nt: TGCGCCAGCAGCTTGGAGACTAGTTTCGATGAGCAGTTCTTC

abundance: NA
v_gene: TRBV28
j_gene: TRBJ1-5
d_gene: NA
CDR3aa: CASSGSGKSNQPQHF
CDR3nt: TGTGCCAGCAGTGGTTCGGGGAAGAGCAATCAGCCCCAGCATTTT

abundance: NA
v_gene: TRBV19
j_gene: TRBJ2-1
d_gene: TRBD1
CDR3aa: CASSDDRGRYNEQFF
CDR3nt: TGTGCCAGTAGTGACGACAGGGGGAGGTACAATGAGCAGTTCTTC

abundance: once
v_gene: TRBV4-1
j_gene: TRBJ2-3
d_gene: TRBD1
CDR3aa: CASSQEGRTGGTDTQYF
CDR3nt: TGCGCCAGCAGCCAAGAAGGCAGGACAGGGGGCACAGATACGCAGTATTTT

abundance: NA
v_gene: TRBV5-8
j_gene: TRBJ1-3
d_gene: NA
CDR3aa: CASSLGGNTIYF
CDR3nt: TGTGCCAGCAGCTTGGGGGGAAACACCATATATTTT

abundance: NA
v_gene: TRBV29-1
j_gene: TRBJ1-2
d_gene: NA
CDR3aa: CSVLLRDPYGYTF
CDR3nt: TGCAGCGTTCTCCTCCGGGACCCCTATGGCTACACCTTC

abundance: NA
v_gene: TRBV7-9
j_gene: TRBJ1-1
d_gene: NA
CDR3aa: CASSDLLLKGMVDTEAFF
CDR3nt: TGTGCCAGCAGCGACCTATTGCTCAAAGGGATGGTGGACACTGAAGCTTTCTTT

abundance: NA
v_gene: TRBV4-3
j_gene: TRBJ2-7
d_gene: NA
CDR3aa: CASSQESGNKYEQYF
CDR3nt: TGCGCCAGCAGCCAAGAATCCGGGAATAAGTACGAGCAGTACTTC

abundance: NA
v_gene: TRBV10-1
j_gene: TRBJ2-7
d_gene: NA
CDR3aa: CASSESRAYEQYF
CDR3nt: TGCGCCAGCAGTGAGTCGAGAGCCTACGAGCAGTACTTC

abundance: NA
v_gene: TRBV27
j_gene: TRBJ2-5
d_gene: NA
CDR3aa: CASSQRVGETQYF
CDR3nt: TGTGCCAGCAGTCAAAGGGTAGGGGAGACCCAGTACTTC

abundance: NA
v_gene: TRBV9
j_gene: TRBJ1-1
d_gene: TRBD1
CDR3aa: CASSVGQGVGNTEAFF
CDR3nt: TGTGCCAGCAGCGTAGGTCAGGGGGTGGGGAACACTGAAGCTTTCTTT

abundance: NA
v_gene: TRBV5-4
j_gene: TRBJ2-7
d_gene: NA
CDR3aa: CASSLAMTYEQYF
CDR3nt: TGTGCCAGCAGCTTGGCGATGACTTACGAGCAGTACTTC

abundance: NA
v_gene: TRBV18
j_gene: TRBJ2-1
d_gene: TRBD1
CDR3aa: CASSPRKQGSDEQFF
CDR3nt: TGTGCCAGCTCGCCAAGAAAACAGGGGTCCGATGAGCAGTTCTTC

abundance: NA
v_gene: TRBV11-3
j_gene: TRBJ2-1
d_gene: NA
CDR3aa: CASSLKDNEQFF
CDR3nt: TGTGCCAGCAGCTTGAAGGACAATGAGCAGTTCTTC

abundance: few
v_gene: TRBV30
j_gene: TRBJ1-1
d_gene: NA
CDR3aa: CAWKGQLNTEAFF
CDR3nt: TGTGCCTGGAAAGGACAGCTGAACACTGAAGCTTTCTTT

abundance: NA
v_gene: TRBV4-1
j_gene: TRBJ1-1
d_gene: TRBD1
CDR3aa: CASSQPRDRGPRAFF
CDR3nt: TGCGCCAGCAGCCAGCCCCGGGACAGGGGACCCCGGGCTTTCTTT

abundance: once
v_gene: TRBV7-9
j_gene: TRBJ2-5
d_gene: NA
CDR3aa: CASGRQETQYF
CDR3nt: TGTGCCAGCGGACGGCAAGAGACCCAGTACTTC

abundance: NA
v_gene: TRBV5-1
j_gene: TRBJ2-3
d_gene: NA
CDR3aa: CASSWETDTQYF
CDR3nt: TGCGCCAGCAGCTGGGAAACAGATACGCAGTATTTT

abundance: NA
v_gene: TRBV7-2
j_gene: TRBJ1-2
d_gene: NA
CDR3aa: CASSLARQTAYGYTF
CDR3nt: TGTGCCAGCAGCTTAGCCCGACAGACCGCCTATGGCTACACCTTC

abundance: NA
v_gene: TRBV6-5
j_gene: TRBJ2-7
d_gene: NA
CDR3aa: CASSYGGKGSYEQYF
CDR3nt: TGTGCCAGCAGTTACGGGGGGAAAGGATCCTACGAGCAGTACTTC

abundance: NA
v_gene: TRBV4-1
j_gene: TRBJ1-3
d_gene: TRBD1
CDR3aa: CASSQGTGSSGNTIYF
CDR3nt: TGCGCCAGCAGCCAAGGGACAGGGAGCTCTGGAAACACCATATATTTT

abundance: NA
v_gene: TRBV11-2
j_gene: TRBJ2-7
d_gene: TRBD2
CDR3aa: CASSFPGLAGGTYEQYF
CDR3nt: TGTGCCAGCAGCTTCCCCGGACTAGCGGGGGGAACCTACGAGCAGTACTTC

abundance: NA
v_gene: TRBV11-2
j_gene: TRBJ1-2
d_gene: NA
CDR3aa: CASSLAGYYGYTF
CDR3nt: TGTGCCAGCAGCTTAGCAGGGTACTATGGCTACACCTTC

abundance: NA
v_gene: TRBV18
j_gene: TRBJ1-1
d_gene: NA
CDR3aa: CASSPIYKGAEAFF
CDR3nt: TGTGCCAGCTCACCGATTTATAAGGGGGCTGAAGCTTTCTTT

abundance: NA
v_gene: TRBV11-2
j_gene: TRBJ1-6
d_gene: TRBD1
CDR3aa: CASSPLDRGLTSPLHF
CDR3nt: TGTGCCAGCAGCCCCCTCGACAGGGGGCTGACTTCACCCCTCCACTTT